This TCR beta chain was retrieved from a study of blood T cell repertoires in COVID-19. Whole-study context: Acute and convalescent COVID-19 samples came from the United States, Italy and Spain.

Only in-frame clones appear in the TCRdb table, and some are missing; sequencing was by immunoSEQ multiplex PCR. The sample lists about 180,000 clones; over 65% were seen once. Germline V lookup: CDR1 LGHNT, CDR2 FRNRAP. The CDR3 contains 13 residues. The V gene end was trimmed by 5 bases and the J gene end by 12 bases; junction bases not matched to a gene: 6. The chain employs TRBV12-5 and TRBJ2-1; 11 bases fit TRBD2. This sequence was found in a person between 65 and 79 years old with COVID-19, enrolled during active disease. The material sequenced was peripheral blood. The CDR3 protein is CASGDLSGRGQFF. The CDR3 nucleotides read TGTGCTAGTGGTGACCTTAGCGGGAGGGGGCAGTTCTTC.